One T cell receptor (beta chain) is described in this entry. In the study's own analysis: Estimated nucleated cell counts came from reference gene primer amplification. Produced via immunoSEQ multiplex PCR; TCRdb's table is partial and in-frame only. V and J calls plus clone size are reproduced from that table; the DNA served to infer D and trimming. Found here are around 130,000 clones, around 89% of them singletons; the top ten hold more than 15%. The data were obtained in a study of blood T cell repertoires in COVID-19. Study context: Sites across the United States, Italy and Spain contributed samples from acute and convalescent COVID-19. PBMCs, B-cell-depleted T cells, or T cells provided the cDNA or gDNA that made up the material.

The CDR3 has 14 residues. Germline-derived CDR1 and CDR2 are MNHEY and SVGAGI. With V trimmed by 6 bases and J by 8 bases, 6 bases remained unmatched. Sequencing was done on a sample of peripheral blood. The gene calls are TRBV6-5 and TRBJ1-6; TRBD1 agrees at 8 bases. The TCR comes from a man aged 45 to 65 with active or convalescent COVID-19. As DNA, the CDR3 is TGTGCCAGCAGACCAGGGGGCTCGGATTCACCCCTCCACTTT. It codes for CASRPGGSDSPLHF.